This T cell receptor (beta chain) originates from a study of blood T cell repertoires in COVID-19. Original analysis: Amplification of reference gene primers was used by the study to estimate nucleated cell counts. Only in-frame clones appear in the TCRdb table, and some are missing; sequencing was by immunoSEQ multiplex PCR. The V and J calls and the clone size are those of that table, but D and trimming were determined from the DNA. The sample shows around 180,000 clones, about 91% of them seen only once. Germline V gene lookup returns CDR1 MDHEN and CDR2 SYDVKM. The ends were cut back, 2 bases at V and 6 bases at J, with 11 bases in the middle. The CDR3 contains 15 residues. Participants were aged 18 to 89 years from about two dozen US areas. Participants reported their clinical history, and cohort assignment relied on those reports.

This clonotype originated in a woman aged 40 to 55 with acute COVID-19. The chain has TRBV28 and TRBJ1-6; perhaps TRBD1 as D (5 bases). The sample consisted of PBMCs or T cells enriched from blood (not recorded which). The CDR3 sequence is CASSLKGHLNSPLHF. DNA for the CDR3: TGTGCCAGCAGTTTAAAAGGACACCTTAATTCACCCCTCCACTTT.